This T cell receptor (beta chain) came from a study of Ad26.COV2.S vaccination and SARS-CoV-2 variants (TCRdb year 2021). Describing the broader study: Donors in the vaccine arm were drawn from COV1001, a multicentre, randomized, double-blind, placebo-controlled phase I-IIa trial testing Ad26.COV2.S in healthy adults. Blinding of investigators to trial group allocation was maintained during experiments and outcome assessment. Participants in the trial were split at random into five groups of five each, receiving low-dose or high-dose Ad26.COV2.S once or twice, or else placebo on both occasions. Ad26.COV2.S was given intramuscularly at 5x10^10 or 1x10^11 viral particles, as a single shot or as two shots 56 days apart. A total of 32 samples were included in the TCR-sequenced set, comprising around 19 Ad26.COV2.S vaccine recipients, 5 placebo recipients and 8 SARS-CoV-2 convalescent individuals. TCRbeta repertoire sequencing was used to assess the specificity and breadth of SARS-CoV-2-reactive T cell receptors after Ad26.COV2.S vaccination.

Unmatched junction bases come to 7, with V trimmed by 0 bases and J by 2 bases. CDR1 and CDR2, looked up from the germline V gene, are SGHAT and FQNNGV. The CDR3 starts with the cysteine, ends with the phenylalanine, and has 16 residues. Only CDR3 DNA is held: 48 bases, read in frame from base 1. This clone was observed a single time. Its antigen has not been determined. Qualities for individual bases were not recorded, and no much larger clone is one base off. This specimen's treatment or condition label, interpreted: over 15 received Ad26.COV2.S at low or high dose, single or two shots; 5 received placebo; per-sample allocation not given. For vaccine and placebo recipients, the sequenced repertoires came from samples collected on day 63 after the first injection. Between 29 July and 7 August 2020, Cohort 1b enrolled 20 to 30 adults aged 18-55 years at one site in Boston, USA. Ad26.COV2.S was a replication-incompetent adenovirus type 26 vector expressing a prefusion-stabilized SARS-CoV-2 spike protein from the original Wuhan strain.

TCRbeta CDR3 regions were sequenced with the immunoSEQ Assay. After extraction, genomic DNA underwent amplification by bias-controlled multiplex PCR, followed by high-throughput sequencing. The source study handled its data this way. To quantify the absolute abundance of every unique TCRbeta CDR3 region, sequences were collapsed and filtered. Usable DNA was measured by amplifying reference genes present in all nucleated cells, and TCRbeta template counts were normalized to that usable DNA to estimate T cell fraction. Repertoire TCRs were annotated as SARS-CoV-2-specific by exact matching of V gene, CDR3 amino acid sequence and J gene to a known reactive TCR set. MIRA supplied the reference SARS-CoV-2 TCR set, which was filtered for enrichment in COVID-19-positive ImmuneCODE repertoires so that public or cross-reactive TCRs were removed. Using the MIRA antigens, annotated TCRs were further analysed by specific ORF or by position within an ORF. Depth was the summed frequency of annotated unique rearrangements, while breadth was defined as annotated unique rearrangements over total unique productive rearrangements. Two-sided Wilcoxon rank-sum tests were applied when comparing TCR breadth between groups. Not all clones reach the TCRdb copy of this immuneACCESS table, which keeps in-frame sequences only. Checked studies attribute under half of the gap to unresolved V genes and leave the rest unexplained. From that table come the V and J calls and clone size; the DNA was used to work out D and trimming. This sample holds hundreds of thousands of clones; around 90% were observed only once. Roughly 1.5% of the sample lies in the top ten.

What the study reported, not specific to this receptor: Non-spike TCR breadth was comparable between vaccine and placebo recipients, consistent with the vaccine containing only spike. Comparing responses between vaccine doses or regimens was not something the study was powered to do. After vaccination, spike-specific CD8+ and CD4+ T cell responses were reported to show substantial breadth. Ad26.COV2.S recipients had higher spike-specific TCR breadth than placebo recipients (P = 0.0014). It was noted by the authors that total T cell responses may have been underestimated by the TCR breadth and depth analyses.

The sequenced sample was peripheral blood, obtained in a trial of Ad26.COV2.S vaccine versus placebo. This sequence originates from a person aged 18-65 years who received the Ad26.COV2.S COVID-19 vaccine or a placebo. The sequence links TRBV11-2 to TRBJ2-7, with 7 bases in between that match TRBD2. The base sequence is TGTGCCAGCAGCTTAGAGGGGGGGTTTACTACCTACGAGCAGTACTTC. Translated, it gives CASSLEGGFTTYEQYF.